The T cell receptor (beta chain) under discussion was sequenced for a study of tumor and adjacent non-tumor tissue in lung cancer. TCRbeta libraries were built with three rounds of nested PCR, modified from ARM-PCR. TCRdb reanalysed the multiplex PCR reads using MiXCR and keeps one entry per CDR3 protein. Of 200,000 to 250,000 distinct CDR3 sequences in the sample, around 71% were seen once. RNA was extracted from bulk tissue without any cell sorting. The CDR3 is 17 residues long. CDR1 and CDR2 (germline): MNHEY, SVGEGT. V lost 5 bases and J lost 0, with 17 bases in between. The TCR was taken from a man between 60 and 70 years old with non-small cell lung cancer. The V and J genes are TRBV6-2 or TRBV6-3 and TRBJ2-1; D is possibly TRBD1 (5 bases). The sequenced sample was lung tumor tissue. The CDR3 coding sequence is TGTGCCAGCAGTGCTTTACCCGCAGGGCGCTCCTACAATGAGCAGTTCTTC. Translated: CASSALPAGRSYNEQFF.